A single sample gave rise to the 10 T cell receptor beta chains below, sequenced in a study of blood T cell repertoires in COVID-19 (dated by TCRdb to 2018 to 2020). Library construction relied on the immunoSEQ multiplex PCR assay. Not all clones reach the TCRdb copy of this immuneACCESS table, which keeps in-frame sequences only. Checked studies attribute under half of the gap to unresolved V genes and leave the rest unexplained. The sample table shows approximately 150,000 clones, and roughly 86% are seen once. The top ten clones comprise 3% to 4% of the sample. The specimen sequenced was peripheral blood. The receptor set was obtained from a woman aged 60-75 years who had recovered from COVID-19.

J is TRBJ2-1 and V is TRBV30, with 9 bases lining up with TRBD2. CDR3 size: 16 residues. Losses at the gene ends were 5 bases for V and 8 bases for J; bases not matched to a gene: 16. Looked up from germline, CDR1 is GTSNPN and CDR2 is SVGIG (reference sequence). CDR3 protein: CAWGPPTAGGPYEQFF. Written as DNA, the CDR3 is TGTGCCTGGGGACCCCCAACGGCGGGGGGGCCCTATGAGCAGTTCTTC.

The V gene is TRBV24-1, the J gene TRBJ1-5, with 9 bases lining up with TRBD1. Germline CDR1 and CDR2: KGHDR and SFDVKD. This CDR3 spans 15 amino acids. With V trimmed by 2 bases and J by 5 bases, 3 bases remained unmatched. The DNA for the CDR3 is TGTGCCACCAGTGATTGGAGGGACAGGGATCAGCCCCAGCATTTT. It specifies CATSDWRDRDQPQHF.

The chain has TRBV4-3 and TRBJ2-5; TRBD1 is a possible D gene (5 bases). Germline V gene sequence: CDR1 LGHNA, CDR2 YSLEER. The CDR3 covers 16 residues. V was pared by 1 base and J by 3 bases, with 15 bases between. The CDR3 protein is CASSQAQVWGKETQYF. The CDR3 bases are TGCGCCAGCAGCCAAGCCCAGGTTTGGGGCAAAGAGACCCAGTACTTC.

This chain connects TRBV19 to TRBJ2-1; the match to TRBD2 covers 10 bases. This CDR3 spans 15 amino acids. CDR1 and CDR2 (germline): LNHDA, SQIVND (reference sequence). J gave up 10 bases and V 4 bases, and 10 bases lay outside the gene matches. The CDR3 protein is CASSRVTSGSQEQFF. DNA of the CDR3: TGTGCCAGTAGTAGAGTGACTAGCGGGTCGCAGGAGCAGTTCTTC.

This clone occurred once. This CDR3 is CASSLVDGLAAYEQYF. For the CDR3, the DNA is TGCGCCAGCAGCTTGGTTGACGGACTAGCGGCCTACGAGCAGTACTTC. This chain joins TRBV5-1 and TRBJ2-7; 10 bases match TRBD2. J gave up 2 bases and V 0 bases, and 5 bases lay outside the gene matches. Germline CDR1 is SGHRS and CDR2 is YFSETQ. The CDR3 has 16 residues. Combining the CDR3 with reference TRBV5-1 and TRBJ2-7 gives the whole variable domain KAGVTQTPRYLIKTRGQQVTLSCSPISGHRSVSWYQQTPGQGLQFLFEYFSETQRNKGNFPGRFSGRQFSNSRSEMNVSTLELGDSALYLCASSLVDGLAAYEQYFGPGTRLTVT.

The chain carries TRBV7-9 and TRBJ1-1, with D hard to call. V lost 2 bases and J lost 7, with 8 bases in between. The germline CDR1 and CDR2 sequences are SEHNR and FQNEAQ (reference sequence). The CDR3 covers 12 residues. CDR3 residues: CASSLLELEAFF. The CDR3 bases are TGTGCCAGCAGCTTACTGGAGCTTGAAGCTTTCTTT. Full variable domain (outside the CDR3, taken from reference TRBV7-9 and TRBJ1-1): DTGVSQNPRHKITKRGQNVTFRCDPISEHNRLYWYRQTLGQGPEFLTYFQNEAQLEKSRLLSDRFSAERPKGSFSTLEIQRTEQGDSAMYLCASSLLELEAFFGQGTRLTVV.

The rearrangement joins TRBV7-8 to TRBJ1-1; 7 bases match TRBD1. V lost 5 bases to trimming and J lost 5 bases; unmatched junction nucleotides: 14. This CDR3 is 16 amino acids long. Germline CDR1 and CDR2: SGHVS and FQNEAQ. This CDR3 reads CASSPQAQGGGTEAFF. CDR3 nucleotide sequence: TGTGCCAGCAGCCCCCAAGCTCAGGGGGGAGGAACTGAAGCTTTCTTT.

The chain recombines TRBV16 with TRBJ2-3; D is possibly TRBD1 (6 bases). This CDR3 spans 13 amino acids. CDR1 is KGHSY, CDR2 FQNENV, per germline. With 9 bases removed from V and 0 bases from J, the gap between germline ends came to 10 bases. CDR3 DNA: TGTGCCAGTTCCGGGACAAGCACAGATACGCAGTATTTT. Protein: CASSGTSTDTQYF.

The CDR3: CASSPGTGGNEKLFF. The CDR3 DNA follows: TGTGCCAGCAGCCCCGGAACAGGGGGTAATGAAAAACTGTTTTTT. The chain uses TRBV7-3 and TRBJ1-4; 8 bases fit TRBD1. Germline V gene sequence: CDR1 SGHTA, CDR2 FQGTGA. The V segment lost 5 bases and the J segment 4 bases; nucleotides outside the gene matches: 6. The CDR3 consists of 15 residues.

The chain combines TRBV27 with TRBJ1-4; D perhaps matches TRBD1 (6 bases). Germline lookup yields CDR1 MNHEY and CDR2 SMNVEV (reference sequence). CDR3 length: 15 amino acids. V shed 8 bases and J shed 5 bases, with 18 bases lying between them. CDR3 DNA sequence: TGTGCCAGCGGCCGGTCGGACAGAGGAAATGAAAAACTGTTTTTT. Translating it yields CASGRSDRGNEKLFF.